Below are 28 T cell receptor beta chains sequenced from a single sample in a study of T cells in women clearing cervical HPV infection. Sequencing was performed with immunoSEQ multiplex PCR; in TCRdb, only in-frame clones are kept and a portion is missing. This sample's table reports around 22,000 clones. Material for sequencing was blood buffy coat. The receptors derive from a woman between 18 and 70 years old with a cervical HPV16 infection that either progressed to CIN3+ or cleared (not recorded which).

Note on this clone: One end of the junction does not line up with germline, which may come from a read error. The read ends 3 residues shy of where the CDR3 ends; the end is completed using the germline J gene. This chain uses TRBV19 with TRBJ1-1; a possible D gene is TRBD1 (5 bases). The CDR3 contains 13 residues. In germline, CDR1 is LNHDA, CDR2 SQIVND (reference sequence). Incomplete CDR3 DNA: TGTGCCGGTAGCTTCAGGGTTCACACTGAA. This encodes CAGSFRVHTE. The entire CDR3 protein is CAGSFRVHTEAFF.

Comment on this clone: The sequence runs out 3 residues before the end of the CDR3; the remainder is reconstructed from the germline J gene. The J gene is TRBJ2-2, the V gene TRBV18, with 8 bases identical to TRBD1. The germline gives CDR1 KGHSH, CDR2 LQKENI. V trimming: 2 bases; J trimming: 1 base; junction bases outside the gene matches: 9. This CDR3 region has 18 residues. This chain's CDR3 is CASSPVLDRALNTGELFF. CDR3 bases read: TGTGCCAGCTCACCAGTTTTGGACAGGGCTTTGAACACCGGGGAG.

A word on this clone: The CDR3 extends 3 residues past the end of the read, so its final part is completed from the germline J gene. This chain uses TRBV7-2 with TRBJ2-2, with D possibly TRBD1 on 6 matching bases. CDR1 is SGHTA and CDR2 is FQGNSA in the germline V gene. The CDR3 length is 15 residues. V was pared by 4 bases and J by 5 bases, with 14 bases between. The CDR3 reads CASSSTGSGTGELFF. The DNA read from the CDR3 is TGTGCCAGCAGCTCCACAGGGTCGGGGACCGGGGAG.

About this clone: The CDR3 extends 3 residues past the end of the read, so its final part is completed from the germline J gene. The gene calls are TRBV5-1 and TRBJ2-1; the match to TRBD2 covers 11 bases. In germline, CDR1 is SGHRS, CDR2 YFSETQ. CDR3 length: 16 residues. J was trimmed by 7 bases and V by 5 bases; bases with no gene match: 11. CDR3: CASRDLAGGPGNEQFF. CDR3 DNA (partial): TGCGCCAGCAGGGATTTAGCGGGAGGGCCGGGAAATGAG.

As concerns this clone: The CDR3 extends 3 residues past the end of the read, so its final part is completed from the germline J gene. The genes are TRBV18 and TRBJ2-7; 7 bases are shared with TRBD1. This CDR3 has 16 amino acids. Germline V gene lookup returns CDR1 KGHSH and CDR2 LQKENI. The junction had 7 bases not matched to a gene; V was cut back by 0 bases and J by 2 bases. Partial CDR3 DNA: TGTGCCAGCTCACCACCTGGGGTTCAGGGGGCCTACGAG. Amino acid sequence: CASSPPGVQGAYE. The entire CDR3 reads CASSPPGVQGAYEQYF.

About this clone itself: The read comes to an end 3 residues before the CDR3 does, leaving the germline J gene to fill in the end. The chain links TRBV5-6 to TRBJ1-2, with D tentatively TRBD1 (6 bases). Looked up from germline, CDR1 is SGHDT and CDR2 is YYEEEE. This CDR3 is built from 15 residues. The chain's CDR3 is CASTRDTGYLWGYTF. The DNA read from the CDR3 is TGTGCCAGCACCCGAGACACAGGGTATTTGTGGGGC.

About this clone: The CDR3 extends 3 residues past the end of the read, so its final part is completed from the germline J gene. This rearrangement joins TRBV14 to TRBJ1-1, with D unresolved. The V end was cut by 0 bases, the J end by 7 bases, with 9 bases between. The CDR3 runs to 13 residues. Germline CDR1 SGHDN, CDR2 FVKESK. The sequenced CDR3 bases are TGTGCCAGCAGCCAAGATTTGGGCAGTGAA. Translated, it gives CASSQDLGSE. The entire CDR3 is CASSQDLGSEAFF. The entire variable domain, with the rest obtained from reference TRBV14 and TRBJ1-1, is as follows: EAGVTQFPSHSVIEKGQTVTLRCDPISGHDNLYWYRRVMGKEIKFLLHFVKESKQDESGMPNNRFLAERTGGTYSTLKVQPAELEDSGVYFCASSQDLGSEAFFGQGTRLTVV.

Regarding this clone: The CDR3 end is not reached by the read, which stops 3 residues before it; the germline J gene fills it in. The chain has TRBV10-3 and TRBJ2-1; D is possibly TRBD1 (5 bases). Germline V gene data show CDR1 as ENHRY and CDR2 as SYGVKD. Deletions cut 0 bases from V and 6 bases from J, with 15 bases between. This CDR3 is built from 16 residues. CDR3 protein: CAISESKGLNGNEQFF. CDR3 DNA, as far as it was read: TGTGCCATCAGTGAGTCGAAGGGGCTAAACGGCAATGAG.

As concerns this clone: The CDR3 extends 3 residues past the end of the read, so its final part is completed from the germline J gene. J is TRBJ2-4 and V is TRBV10-3; TRBD1 agrees at 8 bases. The CDR3 loop spans 14 amino acids. Per germline, CDR1 ENHRY and CDR2 SYGVKD. Trimming took 10 bases from V and 3 from J; bases not matched to a gene: 8. The chain's CDR3 is CATKQGVDKNIQYF. The DNA read from the CDR3 is TGTGCCACTAAACAGGGGGTCGACAAAAACATT.

As to this clone: The sequenced fragment ends 3 residues before the CDR3 boundary, so the rest is inferred from the germline J gene. The J gene is TRBJ2-1, the V gene TRBV7-3, with a weak D call TRBD1 (5 bases). CDR1 is SGHTA, CDR2 FQGTGA, per germline. Trimming removed 0 bases from V and 8 bases from J, with 8 bases in between. The CDR3 is 13 residues long. CDR3 bases read: TGTGCCAGCAGCTTAACTCCCAGGGATGAG. This sequence encodes CASSLTPRDE. The whole CDR3 is CASSLTPRDEQFF. The entire variable domain, with the rest obtained from reference TRBV7-3 and TRBJ2-1, is as follows: GAGVSQTPSNKVTEKGKYVELRCDPISGHTALYWYRQSLGQGPEFLIYFQGTGAADDSGLPNDRFFAVRPEGSVSTLKIQRTERGDSAVYLCASSLTPRDEQFFGPGTRLTVL.

Regarding this clone: Coverage ceases 3 residues before the CDR3 finishes, and the germline J gene fills in the end. This chain links TRBV7-9 with TRBJ2-5; possible D gene TRBD2, 6 bases. Germline CDR1 reads SEHNR; CDR2 reads FQNEAQ (reference sequence). V was pared by 5 bases and J by 3 bases, with 13 bases between. The CDR3 is 14 residues long. CDR3 sequence: CASSGGVGKETQYF. CDR3 DNA, as far as it was read: TGTGCCAGCAGCGGAGGGGTAGGGAAAGAGACC.

A remark on this clone: The read gets to within 3 residues of the CDR3 end, and the germline J gene fills in the rest. The chain has TRBV2 and TRBJ2-5, with 7 bases fitting TRBD1. CDR3 length: 13 residues. Unmatched junction bases numbered 6, after V lost 8 bases and J lost 3 bases. The germline V gene encodes CDR1 SNHLY and CDR2 FYNNEI. The CDR3 bases that were read are TGTGCCAGCCATTATGACAGGGAAGAGACC. Its translation: CASHYDREET. The whole CDR3 reads CASHYDREETQYF.

This CDR3 is CASSPAGTATNEKLFF. Partial CDR3 DNA: TGTGCCAGTAGCCCCGCCGGGACAGCAACTAATGAAAAA. J is TRBJ1-4 and V is TRBV19; 7 bases match TRBD1. The read halts 3 residues ahead of the CDR3 end, with the missing end drawn from the germline J gene. Germline CDR1 reads LNHDA; CDR2 reads SQIVND (reference sequence). J was trimmed by 0 bases and V by 6 bases; bases with no gene match: 7. This CDR3 has 16 residues.

As regards this clone: Coverage ceases 3 residues before the CDR3 finishes, and the germline J gene fills in the end. The V and J genes are TRBV20-1 and TRBJ2-5, with 11 bases lining up with TRBD2. The CDR3 loop spans 15 amino acids. V trimming: 1 base; J trimming: 3 bases; junction bases outside the gene matches: 4. The germline gives CDR1 DFQATT, CDR2 SNEGSKA (reference sequence). The sequenced part of the CDR3 DNA is TGCAGTGCTAGAGGGGGACTAGCGGCCAAAGAGACC. It translates to CSARGGLAAKET. The whole CDR3 protein reads CSARGGLAAKETQYF.

Details on this clone: The read terminates 3 residues ahead of where the CDR3 ends, so the germline J gene completes it. The chain is built from TRBV20-1 and TRBJ2-7, with 7 bases that match TRBD1. Germline-derived CDR1 and CDR2 are DFQATT and SNEGSKA (reference sequence). This CDR3 contains 15 residues. V lost 0 bases, J lost 0 bases, and 5 bases stayed unmatched. The CDR3 spells CSARDYRTGSYEQYF. The sequenced CDR3 bases are TGCAGTGCTAGAGATTACAGGACAGGCTCCTACGAG.

With regard to this clone: Read sequence stops 3 residues before the CDR3 end, and the germline J gene provides the missing end. This sequence joins TRBV30 and TRBJ1-1; 7 bases align to TRBD1. After removal of 0 bases from V and 2 bases from J, the junction contained 9 bases not matched to a gene. CDR1 and CDR2 from the germline V gene are GTSNPN and SVGIG (reference sequence). This CDR3 is built from 16 residues. The CDR3 loop is CAWSVPPRGPNTEAFF. The covered CDR3 bases are TGTGCCTGGAGTGTACCCCCTAGGGGGCCCAACACTGAA. Full variable domain (remainder filled in from reference TRBV30 and TRBJ1-1): SQTIHQWPATLVQPVGSPLSLECTVEGTSNPNLYWYRQAAGRGLQLLFYSVGIGQISSEVPQNLSASRPQDRQFILSSKKLLLSDSGFYLCAWSVPPRGPNTEAFFGQGTRLTVV.

Turning to this clone: The CDR3 end lies 3 residues beyond the end of the read and is filled in from the germline J gene. The rearrangement uses TRBV5-6 and TRBJ2-5; D is uncertain. This CDR3 has 11 residues. Germline-derived CDR1 and CDR2 are SGHDT and YYEEEE. Trimming cost V 2 bases and J 4 bases, with 3 bases left between them. The part of the CDR3 DNA that was read is TGTGCCAGCAGCTTCGGAGAGACC. Encoded protein: CASSFGET. The whole CDR3 protein reads CASSFGETQYF.

Worth noting for this clone: The CDR3 end is not reached by the read, which stops 3 residues before it; the germline J gene fills it in. This sequence joins TRBV12-3 or TRBV12-4 and TRBJ1-2; 12 bases map to TRBD1. This CDR3 has 14 residues. Trimming cost V 5 bases and J 7 bases; bases outside gene matches: 5. Partial CDR3 DNA: TGTGCCAGCAGTCCGGGACAGGGGGCGGGTGGC. Residues: CASSPGQGAGG. The CDR3 in full is CASSPGQGAGGYTF.

For this clone: The read ends 3 residues early relative to the CDR3; the germline J gene fills the gap. V and J are TRBV19 and TRBJ1-3; D is perhaps TRBD1 (5 bases). Trimming cost V 5 bases and J 0 bases, with 11 bases left between them. The germline CDR1 and CDR2 sequences are LNHDA and SQIVND (reference sequence). The CDR3 covers 15 residues. CDR3 sequence reads: CASSSQGYSGNTIYF. CDR3 DNA, as far as it was read: TGTGCCAGTAGTTCCCAGGGCTACTCTGGAAACACC.

The CDR3 loop is CSATLAAAFNEQFF. CDR3 DNA (partial): TGCAGTGCCACACTAGCGGCTGCTTTCAATGAG. The V and J genes are TRBV20-1 and TRBJ2-1; 8 nucleotides match TRBD2. Coverage ceases 3 residues before the CDR3 finishes, and the germline J gene fills in the end. The CDR3 covers 14 residues. The germline V gene encodes CDR1 DFQATT and CDR2 SNEGSKA (reference sequence). V was pared by 6 bases and J by 6 bases, with 10 bases of the junction left unmatched.

For this clone: The CDR3 goes on 3 residues after the read ends, and that part is filled in from the germline J gene. The V and J genes are TRBV7-8 and TRBJ2-7, with a weak D call TRBD1 (5 bases). The germline gives CDR1 SGHVS, CDR2 FQNEAQ. The CDR3 extends over 13 amino acids. V was cut by 1 base and J by 4 bases, with 8 bases left in between. This CDR3 is CASSLGGQYEQYF. CDR3 DNA (partial): TGTGCCAGCAGCTTAGGGGGCCAGTACGAG.

Concerning this clone: Sequencing ends 3 residues short of the CDR3 end; the germline J gene provides the rest. This rearrangement joins TRBV20-1 to TRBJ1-5; possible D gene TRBD1, 5 bases. V was trimmed by 5 bases and J by 8 bases, leaving 16 bases between them. Germline V gene lookup returns CDR1 DFQATT and CDR2 SNEGSKA (reference sequence). The CDR3 is 13 amino acids. This chain's CDR3 is CSAASEGLEPQHF. The sequenced part of the CDR3 DNA is TGCAGTGCTGCCTCGGAGGGGTTGGAGCCC.

On this clone: The CDR3 is cut off 3 residues early in the read; its end comes from the germline J gene. The chain is built from TRBV2 and TRBJ2-5, with 9 bases aligning to TRBD1. The V segment lost 7 bases and the J segment 2 bases; nucleotides outside the gene matches: 5. Looked up from germline, CDR1 is SNHLY and CDR2 is FYNNEI. This CDR3 region has 14 residues. Partial CDR3 DNA: TGTGCCAGCACCCTACAGGGGGCGCAAGAGACC. It encodes CASTLQGAQET. The entire CDR3 protein is CASTLQGAQETQYF.

Note on this clone: The CDR3 goes on 3 residues after the read ends, and that part is filled in from the germline J gene. J is TRBJ2-7 and V is TRBV7-2; 7 nucleotides align to TRBD2. J gave up 4 bases and V 5 bases, and 11 bases lay outside the gene matches. The V gene's germline CDR1 is SGHTA and CDR2 FQGNSA. The CDR3 runs to 15 residues. The CDR3 spells CASSTSWSGAYEQYF. The part of the CDR3 DNA that was read is TGTGCCAGCAGCACCTCCTGGAGCGGGGCGTACGAG.

This CDR3 is CSVEAPLAGAYEQYF. CDR3 DNA (partial): TGCAGCGTTGAAGCCCCGCTAGCGGGAGCCTACGAG. V usage is TRBV29-1 and J usage is TRBJ2-7; 10 bases are shared with TRBD2. Coverage ceases 3 residues before the CDR3 finishes, and the germline J gene fills in the end. Germline-derived CDR1 and CDR2 are SQVTM and ANQGSEA. With V trimmed by 1 base and J by 2 bases, 5 bases remained unmatched. CDR3 length: 15 residues.

About this clone: The sequence runs out 3 residues before the end of the CDR3; the remainder is reconstructed from the germline J gene. This chain joins TRBV28 and TRBJ1-1; no reliable D call. Trimming shortened V by 6 bases and J by 4 bases, and 21 bases separated the two germline ends. This CDR3 is 16 amino acids long. Germline CDR1 MDHEN, CDR2 SYDVKM. CDR3 DNA (partial): TGTGCCAGCAGAACTTTTTCTATACCGGGTTTCACTGAA. As protein: CASRTFSIPGFTE. The entire CDR3 protein reads CASRTFSIPGFTEAFF. The full variable domain, in which reference TRBV28 and TRBJ1-1 provide the parts outside the CDR3, is DVKVTQSSRYLVKRTGEKVFLECVQDMDHENMFWYRQDPGLGLRLIYFSYDVKMKEKGDIPEGYSVSREKKERFSLILESASTNQTSMYLCASRTFSIPGFTEAFFGQGTRLTVV.

On this clone: The read ends 3 residues before the CDR3 terminus; that terminus is restored from the germline J gene. The chain has TRBV20-1 and TRBJ2-3; 12 nucleotides agree with TRBD2. The CDR3 is made up of 16 amino acids. Germline trimming cut 2 bases from V and 2 bases from J; bases unmatched to any gene: 5. Germline-derived CDR1 and CDR2 are DFQATT and SNEGSKA (reference sequence). CDR3: CSARLAGGPFTDTQYF. The part of the CDR3 DNA that was read is TGCAGTGCTAGACTAGCGGGGGGGCCCTTCACAGATACG.

On this clone: Read data end 3 residues before the CDR3 end; the end is taken from the germline J gene. V and J are TRBV20-1 and TRBJ1-2; 8 bases are a match to TRBD1. CDR1 is DFQATT and CDR2 is SNEGSKA in the germline V gene (reference sequence). CDR3 length: 14 amino acids. With 4 bases clipped from V and 4 bases from J, the junction kept 8 bases outside the gene matches. The CDR3 protein is CSATVTGGGYGYTF. CDR3 DNA, as far as it was read: TGCAGTGCTACCGTAACAGGGGGTGGCTATGGC.